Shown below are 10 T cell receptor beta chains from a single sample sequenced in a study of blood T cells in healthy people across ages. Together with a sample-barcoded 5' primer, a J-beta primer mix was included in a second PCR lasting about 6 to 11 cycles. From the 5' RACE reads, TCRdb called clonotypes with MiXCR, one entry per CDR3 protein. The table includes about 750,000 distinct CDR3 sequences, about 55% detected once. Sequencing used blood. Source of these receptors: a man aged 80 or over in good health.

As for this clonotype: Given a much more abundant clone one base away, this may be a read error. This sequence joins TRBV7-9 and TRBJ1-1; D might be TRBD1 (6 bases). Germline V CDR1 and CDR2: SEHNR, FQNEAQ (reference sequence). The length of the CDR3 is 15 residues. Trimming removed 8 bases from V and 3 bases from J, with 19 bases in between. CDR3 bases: TGTGCCAGCGGCCGGACGGGGGCGGGGGACACTGAAGCTTTCTTT. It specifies CASGRTGAGDTEAFF.

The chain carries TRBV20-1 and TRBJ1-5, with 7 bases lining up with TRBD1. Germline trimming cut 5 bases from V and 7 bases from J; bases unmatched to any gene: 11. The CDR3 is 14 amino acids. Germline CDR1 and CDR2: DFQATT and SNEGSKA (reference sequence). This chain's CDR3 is CSALKQGSEQPQHF. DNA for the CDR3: TGCAGTGCTTTAAAACAGGGGTCGGAGCAGCCCCAGCATTTT.

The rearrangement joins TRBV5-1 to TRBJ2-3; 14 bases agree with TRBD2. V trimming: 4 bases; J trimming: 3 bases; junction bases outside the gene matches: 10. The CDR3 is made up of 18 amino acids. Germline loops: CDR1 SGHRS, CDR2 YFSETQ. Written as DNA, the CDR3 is TGCGCCAGCAGCCAACCCACCGGGACTAGCGGGAGAACAGATACGCAGTATTTT. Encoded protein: CASSQPTGTSGRTDTQYF.

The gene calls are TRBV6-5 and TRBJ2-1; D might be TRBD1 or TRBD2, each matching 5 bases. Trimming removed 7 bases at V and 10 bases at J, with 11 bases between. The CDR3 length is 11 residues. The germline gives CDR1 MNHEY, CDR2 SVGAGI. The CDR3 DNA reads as TGTGCCAGCACCCGAGGGGACGAGCAGTTCTTC. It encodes CASTRGDEQFF.

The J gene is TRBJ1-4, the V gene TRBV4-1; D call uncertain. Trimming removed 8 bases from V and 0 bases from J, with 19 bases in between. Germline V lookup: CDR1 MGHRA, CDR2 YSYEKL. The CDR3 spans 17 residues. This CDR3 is CASRSIRHTPTNEKLFF. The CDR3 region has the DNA TGCGCCAGCCGCTCGATCCGACACACTCCAACTAATGAAAAACTGTTTTTT.

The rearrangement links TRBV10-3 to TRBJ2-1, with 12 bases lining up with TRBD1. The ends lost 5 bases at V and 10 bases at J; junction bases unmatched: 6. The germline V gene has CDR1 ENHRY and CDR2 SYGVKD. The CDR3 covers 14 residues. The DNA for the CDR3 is TGTGCCATCAGTTCCGGGACAGGGGGCCACGAGCAGTTCTTC. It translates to CAISSGTGGHEQFF.

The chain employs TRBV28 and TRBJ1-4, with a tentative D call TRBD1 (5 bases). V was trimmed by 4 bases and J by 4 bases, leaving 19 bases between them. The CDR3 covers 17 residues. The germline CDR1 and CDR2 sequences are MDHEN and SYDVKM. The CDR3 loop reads CASSSQQGGFLNEKLFF. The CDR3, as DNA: TGTGCCAGCAGTTCCCAGCAGGGCGGGTTTCTTAATGAAAAACTGTTTTTT.

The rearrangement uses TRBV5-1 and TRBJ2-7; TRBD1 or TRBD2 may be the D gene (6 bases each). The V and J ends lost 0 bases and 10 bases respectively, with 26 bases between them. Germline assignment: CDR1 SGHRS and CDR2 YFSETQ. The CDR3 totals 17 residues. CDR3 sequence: CASSLAGGTSQAVEQYF. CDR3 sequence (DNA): TGCGCCAGCAGCTTGGCAGGAGGGACATCTCAGGCGGTAGAACAGTACTTC. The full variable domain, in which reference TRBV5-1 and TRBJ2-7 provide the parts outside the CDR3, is KAGVTQTPRYLIKTRGQQVTLSCSPISGHRSVSWYQQTPGQGLQFLFEYFSETQRNKGNFPGRFSGRQFSNSRSEMNVSTLELGDSALYLCASSLAGGTSQAVEQYFGPGTRLTVT.

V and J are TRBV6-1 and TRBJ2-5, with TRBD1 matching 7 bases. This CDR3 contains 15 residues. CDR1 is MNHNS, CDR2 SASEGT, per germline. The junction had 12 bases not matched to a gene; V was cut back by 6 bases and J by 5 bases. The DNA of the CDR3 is TGTGCCAGCAGGAGCAGGGGGATGGTTCGGGAGACCCAGTACTTC. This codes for CASRSRGMVRETQYF.

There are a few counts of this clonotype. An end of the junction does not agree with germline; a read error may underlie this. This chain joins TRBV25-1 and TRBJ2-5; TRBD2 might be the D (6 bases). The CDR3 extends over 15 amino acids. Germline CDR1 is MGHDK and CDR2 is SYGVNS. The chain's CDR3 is CASSATRREGETRYF. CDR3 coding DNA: TGTGCCAGCAGTGCGACTAGGAGGGAAGGAGAGACCCGGTACTTC.